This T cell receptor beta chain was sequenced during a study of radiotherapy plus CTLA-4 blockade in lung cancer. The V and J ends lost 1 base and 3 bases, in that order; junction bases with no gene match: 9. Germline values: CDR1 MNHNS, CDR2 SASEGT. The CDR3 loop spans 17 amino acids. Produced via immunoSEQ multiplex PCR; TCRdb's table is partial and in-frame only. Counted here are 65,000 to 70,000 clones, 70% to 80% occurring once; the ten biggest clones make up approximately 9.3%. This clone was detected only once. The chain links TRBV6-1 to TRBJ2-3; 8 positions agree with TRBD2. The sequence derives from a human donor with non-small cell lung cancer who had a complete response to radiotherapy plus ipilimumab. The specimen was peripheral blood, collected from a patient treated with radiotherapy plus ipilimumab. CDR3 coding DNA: TGTGCCAGCAGTGAAGGGTACGGGAGGGCCGGAACAGATACGCAGTATTTT. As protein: CASSEGYGRAGTDTQYF.